This TCR beta chain was obtained from a study of blood T cell repertoires in COVID-19 (dated by TCRdb to the early 2020s). At the level of the whole study: Samples covering the acute and convalescent phases of COVID-19 were provided by collaborators in the United States, Italy and Spain. The prospective study material was composed of cDNA or gDNA derived from T cells, B-cell-depleted T cells, or PBMCs. Subjects who had been exposed to COVID-19, were actively infected with it, or had recovered from it provided the deeply sampled blood TCRbeta repertoires that made up the dataset. The repertoires were released in a freely available public database meant as a resource for research on the immune response to SARS-CoV-2. The samples were drawn from the first 160 participants of the ongoing ImmuneRACE study and from 1,200 or so subjects provided by 6 global collaborators. Sample metadata almost always included a de-identified subject ID, COVID-19 status, age in years and sex. Where HLA class I and class II types were available, the types were taken from metadata supplied by the sample provider, not from assay-based typing. Overall study results and their limits: Clinical and demographic metadata were provided uncurated, with the amount varying by source and participant.

The immunoSEQ Assay, a bias-controlled multiplex PCR, was used to amplify TCRbeta CDR3 regions from genomic DNA. In the original analysis: The number of nucleated cells in each sample was estimated from the amplification of reference gene primers within the assay. To quantify the absolute abundance of each unique TCRbeta CDR3 rearrangement, sequence reads were collapsed and filtered. For each sample, productive Simpson clonality was calculated by taking the square root of Simpson's diversity index across productive rearrangements. This immuneACCESS table, as held by TCRdb, lists in-frame sequences with V and J called but not all clones. Of the missing ones, under half trace to an unresolved V gene in checked studies; the others have no known cause. V, J and clone size are taken as reported in that table, and D and trimming were inferred from the DNA itself. The sample contains about 120,000 clones, over 75% of them found a single time. The leading ten clones occupy less than 30% of the sample.

Trimming at the junction amounts to 6 bases on V and 6 bases on J, and the germline ends lie 14 bases apart. The CDR3 has 13 amino acids, counting the end cysteine and phenylalanine. CDR3 DNA is the only sequence kept; it has 39 bases, read in frame from the first base. The collaborating institutions used their own protocols to collect whole blood in K2EDTA tubes. For TCRbeta analysis, collaborator samples were shipped as frozen whole blood, as isolated PBMCs, or as DNA extracted from either sample type. Concerning this clone itself: Its recognized antigen is unknown. No base-level quality is on record; no much larger clone is a single base apart.

In this chain, TRBV12-3 or TRBV12-4 is recombined with TRBJ1-2; no confident D gene assignment can be made. The receptor's source is a man between 70 and 80 years old with active or convalescent COVID-19. What was sequenced was peripheral blood. The CDR3 sequence is CASRADGGNGYTF. The nucleotides are TGTGCCAGCAGGGCCGACGGAGGGAATGGCTACACCTTC.